This T cell receptor beta chain was identified in a study of radiation and T cells in renal cell carcinoma. About the study: Nephrectomy followed 15 Gy stereotactic body radiation by 4 weeks. General study results and limits: Top tumor clonotypes rose in blood 2 weeks post-radiation, then contracted.

TCRdb's copy holds only in-frame clones and misses some; the assay was immunoSEQ multiplex PCR. The data hold 100,000 to 150,000 clones, with 88% observed a single time. This clone appeared a single time. The antigen remains undetermined. Documented time point: blood 2 weeks post-SBRT. Treatment given: 15 Gy SBRT to primary tumor, nephrectomy 4 weeks later. Per germline, CDR1 MNHNY and CDR2 SVGAGI (reference sequence). Trimming took 3 bases from V and 3 from J, leaving 12 bases between them. This CDR3 has 14 amino acids. This TCR derives from a woman aged 70-85 years with renal cell carcinoma. The chain combines TRBV6-6 with TRBJ2-7; D is perhaps TRBD1 (6 bases). Source: blood, taken from a patient whose treatment included radiotherapy and nephrectomy. CDR3 protein: CASSYKTGNYEQYF. The CDR3 DNA follows: TGTGCCAGCAGTTATAAGACAGGTAACTACGAGCAGTACTTC.